Shown below are 21 T cell receptor beta chains from a single sample sequenced in a study of T cell clonality in common variable immunodeficiency. General observations from the study: Fewer deletions and N-nucleotide insertions were reportedly seen in common variable immunodeficiency TCR beta sequences.

No antigen has been assigned to these receptors. The assay was immunoSEQ multiplex PCR, and TCRdb's table has in-frame clones only and misses some. The sample has about 12,000 clones, none seen only once. Sequencing was done on a sample of peripheral blood mononuclear cells. Every receptor here comes from a human donor with common variable immunodeficiency.

On this clone: The read is 3 residues too short to cover the CDR3 end, so that end is filled in from the germline J gene. This chain uses TRBV6-1 with TRBJ1-4, with 9 bases fitting TRBD1. CDR3 length equals 16 residues. With V trimmed by 3 bases and J by 5 bases, 7 bases remained unmatched. From germline, CDR1 is MNHNS and CDR2 SASEGT. Partial CDR3 DNA: TGTGCCAGCAGTGAGGCTTTTGGGACAGGGAATGAAAAA. Translation gives CASSEAFGTGNEK. The entire CDR3 protein is CASSEAFGTGNEKLFF.

This clone has only a few counts. The CDR3 is cut off 3 residues early in the read; its end comes from the germline J gene. This chain connects TRBV30 to TRBJ1-6; D is ambiguous. V dropped 2 bases and J dropped 7 bases, with 9 bases sitting between them. The CDR3 contains 13 residues. Germline CDR1 GTSNPN, CDR2 SVGIG (reference sequence). CDR3 in amino acids: CAWSSAGNSPLHF. CDR3 bases read: TGTGCCTGGAGTAGCGCCGGGAATTCACCC.

This clone has just a few counts. The DNA ends 3 residues before the CDR3 does, and the rest of the CDR3 is filled in from the germline J gene. The V call is TRBV18, the J call TRBJ2-3, with TRBD1 matching over 7 bases. This CDR3 is built from 16 residues. V shed 1 base and J 3 bases; nucleotides not matched to a gene: 7. CDR1 is KGHSH and CDR2 is LQKENI in the germline V gene. CDR3 in amino acids: CASSPLRQGGTDTQYF. Partial CDR3 DNA: TGTGCCAGCTCACCACTGCGACAGGGTGGAACAGATACG.

Incomplete CDR3 DNA: TGTGCCAGCAGTGCCGTCCGGGACAGGGGAAACCATGAG. Translated, it gives CASSAVRDRGNHE. The entire CDR3 sequence reads CASSAVRDRGNHEQFF. V is TRBV6-1 and J is TRBJ2-1; 10 bases fit TRBD1. The missing CDR3 end, 3 residues past where the read stops, is filled in from the germline J gene. The length of the CDR3 is 16 residues. Germline loops: CDR1 MNHNS, CDR2 SASEGT. The V gene end was trimmed by 4 bases and the J gene end by 8 bases; junction bases not matched to a gene: 11.

This clone appeared a few times. The CDR3 is cut off 3 residues early in the read; its end comes from the germline J gene. V usage is TRBV6-1 and J usage is TRBJ2-1; 13 positions agree with TRBD2. Germline loops: CDR1 MNHNS, CDR2 SASEGT. J was trimmed by 6 bases and V by 4 bases; bases with no gene match: 6. CDR3 length equals 16 residues. The sequenced CDR3 bases are TGTGCCAGCAGTGGGCTACTAGCGGGGGGGCGCAATGAG. Its protein product is CASSGLLAGGRNE. The full CDR3 protein reads CASSGLLAGGRNEQFF.

This clone has a handful of counts. The read falls 3 residues short of the CDR3 end, and the missing part is taken from the germline J gene. The J gene is TRBJ2-2, the V gene TRBV19; the match to TRBD1 covers 9 bases. V gave up 6 bases and J gave up 4 bases; unmatched junction bases: 6. The CDR3 has 15 residues. Germline assignment: CDR1 LNHDA and CDR2 SQIVND (reference sequence). CDR3 bases read: TGTGCCAGTAGCTGGGGACAGGGTTTCACCGGGGAG. Its translation: CASSWGQGFTGE. The full CDR3 protein is CASSWGQGFTGELFF.

This clone showed up just a few times. Read sequence stops 3 residues before the CDR3 end, and the germline J gene provides the missing end. The chain couples TRBV18 to TRBJ1-3; no reliable D call. This CDR3 is 15 amino acids long. CDR1 and CDR2 from the germline V gene are KGHSH and LQKENI. Trimming took 7 bases from V and 3 from J, leaving 16 bases between them. CDR3: CASFTSGTHGNTIYF. Partial CDR3 DNA: TGTGCCAGCTTCACTTCAGGCACGCATGGAAACACC.

This clone has only a few counts. The CDR3 region is CASSEAFERGGNHEQFF. The covered CDR3 bases are TGTGCCAGCAGTGAAGCCTTTGAGCGGGGGGGTAATCATGAG. This chain joins TRBV6-1 and TRBJ2-1, with 10 positions matching TRBD2. The sequence runs out 3 residues before the end of the CDR3; the remainder is reconstructed from the germline J gene. The CDR3 length is 17 residues. Germline V CDR1 and CDR2: MNHNS, SASEGT. The V gene end was trimmed by 0 bases and the J gene end by 8 bases; junction bases not matched to a gene: 10.

Worth noting for this clone: The read falls 3 residues short of the CDR3 end, and the missing part is taken from the germline J gene. This rearrangement joins TRBV6-1 to TRBJ2-1; D may be TRBD1 (5 bases). This CDR3 has 13 residues. Looked up from germline, CDR1 is MNHNS and CDR2 is SASEGT. V was shortened by 1 base and J by 8 bases, with 9 bases between the two germline ends. Incomplete CDR3 DNA: TGTGCCAGCAGTGAAGACAGGATCGATGAG. The encoded protein is CASSEDRIDE. In full, the CDR3 is CASSEDRIDEQFF.

With regard to this clone: The CDR3 end lies 3 residues beyond the end of the read and is filled in from the germline J gene. The genes are TRBV19 and TRBJ2-3; 9 bases match TRBD2. The V and J ends lost 8 bases and 8 bases, in that order; junction bases with no gene match: 17. This CDR3 is 16 amino acids long. Germline CDR1 is LNHDA and CDR2 is SQIVND (reference sequence). The covered CDR3 bases are TGTGCCAGTGGAGCCAGCGGCGGGGGGGCCCCTGGTACG. Its protein is CASGASGGGAPGT. The CDR3 in full is CASGASGGGAPGTQYF.

This clone ranks as medium-sized. The DNA ends 3 residues before the CDR3 does, and the rest of the CDR3 is filled in from the germline J gene. The chain recombines TRBV24-1 with TRBJ2-1; 11 bases are shared with TRBD2. Germline trimming cut 3 bases from V and 1 base from J; bases unmatched to any gene: 7. Germline CDR1 KGHDR, CDR2 SFDVKD. This CDR3 is 18 amino acids long. The part of the CDR3 DNA that was read is TGTGCCACCAGTGATCCCAGACTAGCGGGGCTATCCTACAATGAG. Translated: CATSDPRLAGLSYNE. Given in full, the CDR3 is CATSDPRLAGLSYNEQFF.

This clone was seen a handful of times. Read data end 3 residues before the CDR3 end; the end is taken from the germline J gene. The chain links TRBV30 to TRBJ2-2, with D unresolved. V lost 2 bases and J 4 bases, leaving 5 bases between the germline ends. CDR3 length: 12 residues. CDR1 is GTSNPN, CDR2 SVGIG, per germline (reference sequence). The DNA read from the CDR3 is TGTGCCTGGAGTCTTTTCACCGGGGAG. The encoded protein is CAWSLFTGE. The CDR3, in full, reads CAWSLFTGELFF.

Concerning this clone: The CDR3 end falls 3 residues outside the read, so it is completed with the germline J gene. The chain combines TRBV19 with TRBJ2-5, with 7 bases that match TRBD1. Germline V gives CDR1 LNHDA, CDR2 SQIVND (reference sequence). Trimming removed 5 bases from V and 5 bases from J; junction bases left unmatched: 14. CDR3 size: 16 residues. The covered CDR3 bases are TGTGCCAGTAGTCCCAATAAGGACAGGCTCTCGGAGACC. It is translated as CASSPNKDRLSET. The full CDR3 protein reads CASSPNKDRLSETQYF.

For this clone: From the germline J gene comes the end of the CDR3, since the read stops 3 residues before it. The chain links TRBV6-1 to TRBJ2-5; D remains ambiguous. CDR1 MNHNS and CDR2 SASEGT come from the germline V gene. Trimming took 1 base from V and 1 from J, leaving 4 bases between them. This CDR3 is built from 13 residues. The CDR3 loop is CASSEDSQETQYF. CDR3 DNA (partial): TGTGCCAGCAGTGAAGACAGCCAAGAGACC.

Note on this clone: The CDR3 extends 3 residues past the end of the read, so its final part is completed from the germline J gene. The chain carries TRBV7-2 and TRBJ1-1; D is undetermined. This CDR3 is 12 amino acids long. Germline V gives CDR1 SGHTA, CDR2 FQGNSA. V shed 5 bases and J shed 2 bases, with 6 bases lying between them. The CDR3 loop reads CASSRTNTEAFF. Partial CDR3 DNA: TGTGCCAGCAGCCGCACTAACACTGAA. Full variable domain (missing parts from reference TRBV7-2 and TRBJ1-1): GAGVSQSPSNKVTEKGKDVELRCDPISGHTALYWYRQSLGQGLEFLIYFQGNSAPDKSGLPSDRFSAERTGGSVSTLTIQRTQQEDSAVYLCASSRTNTEAFFGQGTRLTVV.

The CDR3 bases that were read are TGTGCCAGTAGTGCTGGTGCGGTGAACACTGAA. Amino acid sequence: CASSAGAVNTE. The whole CDR3 reads CASSAGAVNTEAFF. This chain links TRBV19 with TRBJ1-1; D is unclear. Sequencing ends 3 residues short of the CDR3 end; the germline J gene provides the rest. There are 14 residues in the CDR3. Between the trimmed V and J ends, which lost 5 bases and 0 bases, there was a span of 10 bases. Germline V gene data show CDR1 as LNHDA and CDR2 as SQIVND (reference sequence).

In its sample, this clone is medium-sized (0.01 to 0.1%). The sequence runs out 3 residues before the end of the CDR3; the remainder is reconstructed from the germline J gene. V usage is TRBV18 and J usage is TRBJ2-3, with TRBD2 identical over 7 bases. This CDR3 comprises 14 residues. Germline CDR1 KGHSH, CDR2 LQKENI. V trimming: 1 base; J trimming: 7 bases; junction bases outside the gene matches: 5. The CDR3 bases that were read are TGTGCCAGCTCACCACTACGGGGGGATTATACG. Its protein product is CASSPLRGDYT. The full-length CDR3 reads as CASSPLRGDYTQYF.

CDR3 bases read: TGTGCCAGCAGCTTATTGGGGGGAGCTAACTATGGC. Translated, it gives CASSLLGGANYG. The CDR3 in its entirety is CASSLLGGANYGYTF. This sequence joins TRBV7-9 and TRBJ1-2; tentative D call: TRBD1 (5 bases). The read ends 3 residues early relative to the CDR3; the germline J gene fills the gap. CDR3 size: 15 residues. Germline CDR1 and CDR2: SEHNR and FQNEAQ (reference sequence). The V end was cut by 2 bases, the J end by 0 bases, with 10 bases between. Using reference TRBV7-9 and TRBJ1-2 for the parts outside the CDR3, the full variable domain is DTGVSQNPRHKITKRGQNVTFRCDPISEHNRLYWYRQTLGQGPEFLTYFQNEAQLEKSRLLSDRFSAERPKGSFSTLEIQRTEQGDSAMYLCASSLLGGANYGYTFGSGTRLTVV.

This clone was observed at least ten times. The missing CDR3 end, 3 residues past where the read stops, is filled in from the germline J gene. This rearrangement joins TRBV7-3 to TRBJ2-4, with 13 bases lining up with TRBD2. The CDR3 has 17 amino acids. The ends lost 5 bases at V and 7 bases at J; junction bases unmatched: 11. Per the germline V gene, CDR1 is SGHTA and CDR2 is FQGTGA. The CDR3 loop reads CASSPETSGGLINIQYF. Incomplete CDR3 DNA: TGTGCCAGCAGCCCCGAGACTAGCGGGGGGCTGATCAACATT.

Comments on this clone: The sequence runs out 3 residues before the end of the CDR3; the remainder is reconstructed from the germline J gene. This rearrangement joins TRBV30 to TRBJ2-1; D remains unclear. There are 12 residues in the CDR3. Germline lookup yields CDR1 GTSNPN and CDR2 SVGIG (reference sequence). V was pared by 0 bases and J by 6 bases, with 6 bases between. CDR3 loop: CAWSVNFNEQFF. The DNA read from the CDR3 is TGTGCCTGGAGTGTAAACTTCAATGAG.

This clone showed up just a few times. The read comes to an end 3 residues before the CDR3 does, leaving the germline J gene to fill in the end. The chain carries TRBV2 and TRBJ1-2, with D maybe TRBD1 (6 bases). Germline CDR1 is SNHLY and CDR2 is FYNNEI. The CDR3 sequence is 14 residues long. V was clipped by 2 bases and J by 7 bases, with 14 bases between them. CDR3 in amino acids: CASSEFQGMGGYTF. The CDR3 bases that were read are TGTGCCAGCAGTGAATTCCAGGGGATGGGTGGC.